The present entry profiles one T cell receptor beta chain with its context. As yet, its antigen is unknown. These data are taken from a study of T-cell memory formation after mild COVID-19. Overall study findings and caveats: Day 37-peaking second-wave clones had unconfirmed SARS-CoV-2 specificity. Largely, contracting CD4+ clones fell within CM and EM, and contracting CD8+ clones within EMRA.

The CDR3 spans 15 residues. V lost 0 bases to trimming and J lost 0 bases, with 9 bases between them. Germline V gene sequence: CDR1 DFQATT, CDR2 SNEGSKA (reference sequence). Researchers used 5'RACE with constant-segment primers to make TCR alpha and TCR beta cDNA libraries that carry sample barcodes and UMIs. Via MiXCR, TCRdb re-called the 5' RACE reads, giving one row per CDR3 protein. Of tens of thousands of distinct CDR3 sequences listed, around 16% are singletons. This clonotype was obtained from a man younger than 35 who had mild COVID-19 (a few samples of this study predate the infection). Cell type and time point are not known. Material: PBMCs or a T cell subset sorted from them (not recorded which). The chain links TRBV20-1 to TRBJ1-3; no clear D gene. Here the CDR3 DNA reads TGCAGTGCTAGAGATTACGGGTTCTCTGGAAACACCATATATTTT. Amino acid sequence: CSARDYGFSGNTIYF.